One and the same sample provided the 10 T cell receptor beta chains below, sequenced in a study of blood T cell repertoires in COVID-19. Using immunoSEQ multiplex PCR, the repertoire was profiled, and TCRdb retains in-frame clones only, with some absent. The data show around 140,000 clones, with under 90% seen just once and about 8% held by the top ten. Sample: peripheral blood. The receptors shown here come from an older woman with active or convalescent COVID-19.

J is TRBJ2-1 and V is TRBV4-1, with D unclear. This CDR3 is 14 amino acids long. CDR1 is MGHRA, CDR2 YSYEKL, per germline. Between the trimmed V and J ends, which lost 2 bases and 3 bases, there was a span of 8 bases. CDR3 nucleotides: TGCGCCAGCAGCCAAACAGTTTACTACAATGAGCAGTTCTTC. It yields the protein CASSQTVYYNEQFF.

V is TRBV7-9 and J is TRBJ2-3; TRBD1 aligns across 9 bases. This CDR3 is built from 14 residues. V gave up 4 bases and J gave up 1 base; unmatched junction bases: 0. Germline assignment: CDR1 SEHNR and CDR2 FQNEAQ (reference sequence). CDR3 amino acids: CASSYRGRTDTQYF. The CDR3, as DNA: TGTGCCAGCAGCTACAGGGGGCGCACAGATACGCAGTATTTT.

CDR3 DNA sequence: TGTGCCTGGAGTACCAGGGGAGGGACGGCTAATGAAAAACTGTTTTTT. Amino acid sequence: CAWSTRGGTANEKLFF. The chain is built from TRBV30 and TRBJ1-4; perhaps TRBD1 as D (6 bases). The CDR3 extends over 16 amino acids. Germline values: CDR1 GTSNPN, CDR2 SVGIG (reference sequence). Trimming removed 2 bases at V and 3 bases at J, with 16 bases between.

In its sample, this clone was seen once. The chain employs TRBV18 and TRBJ1-5; TRBD1 aligns across 8 bases. This CDR3 is 15 amino acids long. Germline CDR1 and CDR2: KGHSH and LQKENI. V dropped 6 bases and J dropped 5; count of bases not matched to a gene: 9. DNA of the CDR3: TGTGCCAGCTCTTTTGGACAGGGAGGATATCAGCCCCAGCATTTT. Residues: CASSFGQGGYQPQHF.

This chain joins TRBV29-1 and TRBJ2-1, with 13 bases aligning to TRBD2. CDR3 length: 14 amino acids. The J segment lost 8 bases and the V segment lost 6 bases, leaving 7 bases of the junction unmatched. Looked up from germline, CDR1 is SQVTM and CDR2 is ANQGSEA. CDR3 DNA: TGCAGCGTCGTGGGACTAGCGGGATCCTATGAGCAGTTCTTC. Translation: CSVVGLAGSYEQFF.

The gene calls are TRBV5-6 and TRBJ1-1; TRBD1 is a possible D gene (5 bases). Trimming took off 0 bases at V and 6 bases at J, with 12 bases between the two ends. The CDR3 totals 14 residues. Germline CDR1 reads SGHDT; CDR2 reads YYEEEE. CDR3 DNA sequence: TGTGCCAGCAGCTTGGGTTGGGCGGGGGCTGAAGCTTTCTTT. Translation: CASSLGWAGAEAFF. The complete variable domain, with remaining parts taken from reference TRBV5-6 and TRBJ1-1, reads DAGVTQSPTHLIKTRGQQVTLRCSPKSGHDTVSWYQQALGQGPQFIFQYYEEEERQRGNFPDRFSGHQFPNYSSELNVNALLLGDSALYLCASSLGWAGAEAFFGQGTRLTVV.

This sequence joins TRBV6-6 and TRBJ2-5; tentative D call: TRBD1 (6 bases). Trimming pared 6 bases from V and 1 base from J, leaving 12 bases between. This CDR3 is built from 14 residues. Looked up from germline, CDR1 is MNHNY and CDR2 is SVGAGI (reference sequence). The CDR3 DNA reads as TGTGCCAGCAGGGTACAGGGATCCCAAGAGACCCAGTACTTC. Its translation: CASRVQGSQETQYF.

The chain couples TRBV9 to TRBJ2-2; 10 nucleotides align to TRBD1. CDR1 SGDLS and CDR2 YYNGEE come from the germline V gene. J gave up 7 bases and V 0 bases, and 3 bases lay outside the gene matches. CDR3 length equals 15 residues. CDR3 sequence: CASSVGQGADGELFF. In nucleotides, the CDR3 is TGTGCCAGCAGCGTAGGACAGGGGGCCGACGGGGAGCTGTTTTTT.

The rearrangement joins TRBV2 to TRBJ2-7; D is perhaps TRBD2 (6 bases). The CDR3 sequence is 14 residues long. The germline V gene encodes CDR1 SNHLY and CDR2 FYNNEI. V lost 7 bases and J lost 2, with 15 bases in between. The CDR3: CASTGGTVPYEQYF. The CDR3 DNA reads TGTGCCAGCACCGGAGGGACGGTTCCCTACGAGCAGTACTTC.

This rearrangement joins TRBV28 to TRBJ2-1; TRBD2 matches 7 bases. Germline V gene sequence: CDR1 MDHEN, CDR2 SYDVKM. The length of the CDR3 is 15 residues. Unmatched junction bases numbered 15, after V lost 10 bases and J lost 6 bases. The CDR3 DNA follows: TGTGCCACCGGGGGAGGGATAAACAATTTCAATGAGCAGTTCTTC. Translating gives CATGGGINNFNEQFF.